A single sample is the source of the 30 T cell receptor beta chains below, sequenced in a study of T cells in Graves' hyperthyroidism and ophthalmopathy. TCR beta CDR3 sequences were amplified from RNA transcripts. TCR CDR3 underwent first-round RT-PCR with the HTBI primer set. One entry per CDR3 protein results from TCRdb running MiXCR on the multiplex PCR reads. The sample yields about 590,000 distinct CDR3 sequences, more than 15% seen once. Sequencing was done on a sample of blood. These receptor sequences come from a young woman with Graves' hyperthyroidism.

The chain combines TRBV5-5 with TRBJ2-7; the D is unclear. CDR1 SGHKS and CDR2 YYEKEE come from the germline V gene (reference sequence). This CDR3 spans 12 amino acids. V gave up 4 bases and J gave up 6 bases, with 11 bases separating them. CDR3 sequence: CASSVVFGEQYF. CDR3 nucleotide sequence: TGTGCCAGCAGCGTTGTATTCGGCGAGCAGTACTTC.

This clonotype has ten or more counts. This chain uses TRBV5-1 with TRBJ1-5; maybe TRBD1 (5 bases). The V gene lost 2 bases and the J gene lost 6 bases, with 9 bases spanning the gap. CDR3 length equals 13 residues. The germline CDR1 and CDR2 sequences are SGHRS and YFSETQ. Here the CDR3 reads CASSLGGTQPQHF. DNA of the CDR3: TGCGCCAGCAGCTTAGGTGGGACTCAGCCCCAGCATTTT.

About this clonotype itself: A read error may produce the germline difference seen at one junction end. The chain combines TRBV29-1 with TRBJ1-2; possibly TRBD1 for D (5 bases). The V gene's germline CDR1 is SQVTM and CDR2 ANQGSEA. The CDR3 runs 12 residues. The CDR3 DNA sequence: TGCAGCACCCCGAGGGGAGACTATGGCCACACCTTC. Its protein product is CSTPRGDYGHTF.

The CDR3 DNA is TGCGCCAGCAGCCAGTCGACCGTGGGGCAACTGTTTTTT. Its translation is CASSQSTVGQLFF. This rearrangement joins TRBV4-1 to TRBJ1-4; the D gene is possibly TRBD1 (5 bases). Germline lookup yields CDR1 MGHRA and CDR2 YSYEKL. The V end lost 3 bases, the J end lost 12 bases, and 14 bases lay between the germline ends. The CDR3 runs to 13 residues.

With regard to this clonotype: A much more abundant neighbour one base away suggests this may be a read error. The V gene is TRBV7-2, the J gene TRBJ2-3, with 8 bases fitting TRBD2. V lost 3 bases, J lost 6 bases, and 11 bases stayed unmatched. The CDR3 is made up of 16 amino acids. Germline V gene data show CDR1 as SGHTA and CDR2 as FQGNSA. Written as DNA, the CDR3 is TGTGCCAGCAGCTTCCTCGGAGCGGGAGATCTGGATACGCAGTATTTT. It translates to CASSFLGAGDLDTQYF.

The rearrangement joins TRBV20-1 to TRBJ2-5; D unclear. The CDR3 is 13 residues long. V was trimmed by 5 bases and J by 2 bases, leaving 12 bases between them. Germline V gene sequence: CDR1 DFQATT, CDR2 SNEGSKA (reference sequence). CDR3 sequence reads: CSAVTSGQETQYF. DNA of the CDR3: TGCAGTGCTGTAACAAGTGGGCAAGAGACCCAGTACTTC.

In this sample, this clonotype turned up many times. This rearrangement joins TRBV5-5 to TRBJ2-1; 9 bases match TRBD1. The V gene's germline CDR1 is SGHKS and CDR2 YYEKEE (reference sequence). The junction had 6 bases not matched to a gene; V was cut back by 4 bases and J by 1 base. This CDR3 has 16 residues. CDR3 protein: CASSRKGTGSYNEQFF. For the CDR3, the DNA is TGTGCCAGCAGCCGAAAAGGGACAGGGTCCTACAATGAGCAGTTCTTC.

Ten or more counts support this clonotype. V and J are TRBV24-1 and TRBJ2-2; no definite D call. The CDR3 length is 15 residues. Germline assignment: CDR1 KGHDR and CDR2 SFDVKD. V lost 2 bases to trimming and J lost 5 bases, with 11 bases between them. The CDR3 loop reads CATSDYEGRTGELFF. CDR3 coding DNA: TGTGCCACCAGTGATTATGAAGGGCGGACCGGGGAGCTGTTTTTT.

This clonotype was counted a few times. This sequence joins TRBV6-4 and TRBJ2-7; D is possibly TRBD1 or TRBD2 (5 bases each). The germline gives CDR1 MRHNA, CDR2 SNTAGT. Trimming cost V 4 bases and J 0 bases, with 16 bases left between them. The CDR3 runs 16 residues. The CDR3 DNA sequence: TGTGCCAGCAGTGCCACCCGGGACCGGAGCTCCTACGAGCAGTACTTC. Residues: CASSATRDRSSYEQYF.

There are many counts of this clonotype. The chain recombines TRBV12-3 or TRBV12-4 with TRBJ2-7; unclear D gene. There are 15 residues in the CDR3. V was pared by 5 bases and J by 3 bases, with 17 bases between. CDR3 sequence reads: CASSPGASDLYEQYF. The CDR3 region has the DNA TGTGCCAGCAGTCCCGGTGCGAGCGATCTCTACGAGCAGTACTTC.

This clonotype was seen only a few times. A read error may explain this, as a much larger clone is one base away. The gene calls are TRBV20-1 and TRBJ2-1; D assignment may be TRBD1 or TRBD2 (6 bases each). Trimming pared 5 bases from V and 8 bases from J, leaving 25 bases between. The CDR3 length is 16 residues. Germline lookup yields CDR1 DFQATT and CDR2 SNEGSKA (reference sequence). CDR3 bases: TGCAGTGCTGCAGGGTGGGGGGCTAGCGCCGAACATGAGCAGTTCTTC. Translating gives CSAAGWGASAEHEQFF.

The CDR3 loop is CAISRSQNEKLFF. The CDR3 DNA reads TGTGCCATCAGTAGGTCTCAAAATGAAAAACTGTTTTTT. The chain carries TRBV10-3 and TRBJ1-4, with no clear D. Germline loops: CDR1 ENHRY, CDR2 SYGVKD. Between the trimmed V and J ends, which lost 5 bases and 5 bases, there was a span of 9 bases. The CDR3 extends over 13 amino acids.

This clonotype was counted at least ten times. This chain links TRBV12-3 or TRBV12-4 with TRBJ1-2, with D tentatively TRBD1 (5 bases). The CDR3 consists of 14 residues. Trimming removed 5 bases from V and 4 bases from J, with 14 bases in between. Here the CDR3 reads CASSLRGTVYGYTF. The CDR3 region has the DNA TGTGCCAGCAGTCTTCGAGGGACCGTCTATGGCTACACCTTC.

The chain recombines TRBV27 with TRBJ2-7; D is possibly TRBD2 (6 bases). The germline V and J ends were trimmed by 4 bases and 9 bases, with 13 bases remaining between them. Per the germline V gene, CDR1 is MNHEY and CDR2 is SMNVEV (reference sequence). The CDR3 contains 12 residues. CDR3 sequence reads: CASSYRGSGQYF. The CDR3 bases are TGTGCCAGCAGTTACCGGGGTAGCGGGCAGTACTTC.

This clonotype was observed at least ten times. This chain joins TRBV30 and TRBJ2-2, with unresolved D. V was pared by 4 bases and J by 0 bases, with 9 bases between. The CDR3 sequence is 14 residues long. Germline V gene sequence: CDR1 GTSNPN, CDR2 SVGIG (reference sequence). CDR3 residues: CAWNENANTGELFF. The CDR3 region has the DNA TGTGCCTGGAATGAGAACGCGAACACCGGGGAGCTGTTTTTT.

V gene TRBV19 combines with J gene TRBJ2-7, with 9 bases fitting TRBD1. The germline CDR1 and CDR2 sequences are LNHDA and SQIVND (reference sequence). V was pared by 4 bases and J by 3 bases, with 7 bases of the junction left unmatched. The CDR3 is 15 amino acids. Written as DNA, the CDR3 is TGTGCCAGTAGTACACGGACAGGGGTGAACTACGAGCAGTACTTC. It is translated as CASSTRTGVNYEQYF.

This rearrangement joins TRBV19 to TRBJ1-1, with D unclear. The CDR3 spans 15 residues. V dropped 7 bases and J dropped 4 bases, with 19 bases sitting between them. Germline CDR1 LNHDA, CDR2 SQIVND (reference sequence). CDR3 in amino acids: CASTLVGFAGTEAFF. The CDR3, as DNA: TGTGCCAGTACCTTAGTCGGGTTCGCGGGCACTGAAGCTTTCTTT.

This chain joins TRBV11-1 and TRBJ1-1; 9 nucleotides match TRBD1. CDR3 length equals 15 residues. The trim removed 6 bases at V and 1 base at J, leaving 6 bases unmatched. Germline V gene data show CDR1 as SGHAT and CDR2 as FQDESV (reference sequence). CDR3 residues: CASSSLQGANTEAFF. As DNA, the CDR3 is TGTGCCAGCAGTTCATTACAGGGGGCGAACACTGAAGCTTTCTTT.

There are a few counts of this clonotype. With a much larger clone just one base away, this may be a read error. The gene calls are TRBV6-1 and TRBJ1-5; tentatively, D is TRBD1 (5 bases). The CDR3 sequence is 13 residues long. Trimming removed 5 bases at V and 4 bases at J, with 9 bases between. Germline-derived CDR1 and CDR2 are MNHNS and SASEGT. The DNA for the CDR3 is TGTGCCAGCAGTTTAAGACAGAATCAGCCCCAGCATTTT. It translates to CASSLRQNQPQHF.

The V and J genes are TRBV20-1 and TRBJ2-3; TRBD2 matches at 13 bases. CDR3 length equals 15 residues. CDR1 and CDR2 (germline): DFQATT, SNEGSKA (reference sequence). J gave up 5 bases and V 6 bases, and 8 bases lay outside the gene matches. CDR3 bases: TGCAGTGCGAAACTAGCGGGAGGGCCGGGAGATACGCAGTATTTT. Translated, it gives CSAKLAGGPGDTQYF.

The chain links TRBV10-3 to TRBJ2-1, with 10 bases identical to TRBD1. Germline CDR1 ENHRY, CDR2 SYGVKD. V was clipped by 10 bases and J by 5 bases; unmatched bases: 8. CDR3 length equals 14 residues. In DNA form, the CDR3 reads TGTGCCAACTCGGACAGGGGGGGCAACAATGAGCAGTTCTTC. Amino acid sequence: CANSDRGGNNEQFF.

This clonotype came up once. V and J are TRBV19 and TRBJ2-7; no clear D. CDR3 length: 13 amino acids. Germline V gene data show CDR1 as LNHDA and CDR2 as SQIVND (reference sequence). V was cut by 3 bases and J by 3 bases, with 9 bases left in between. The CDR3 is CASSMAAYYEQYF. The CDR3 coding sequence is TGTGCCAGTAGTATGGCGGCCTACTACGAGCAGTACTTC.

This clonotype was detected ten times or more. V is TRBV6-5 and J is TRBJ1-1; no clear D gene. Trimming stripped 2 bases from V and 4 bases from J, with 20 bases between. Germline CDR1 MNHEY, CDR2 SVGAGI. The CDR3 loop spans 17 amino acids. The CDR3 DNA reads TGTGCCAGCAGTTACCTTTTTACATCGGGCTTTGGCACTGAAGCTTTCTTT. Amino acid sequence: CASSYLFTSGFGTEAFF.

This clonotype appeared a few times. This chain joins TRBV27 and TRBJ1-4, with D tentatively TRBD1 (6 bases). From germline, CDR1 is MNHEY and CDR2 SMNVEV (reference sequence). Trimming stripped 8 bases from V and 3 bases from J, with 13 bases between. The CDR3 has 14 amino acids. CDR3 in DNA: TGTGCCAGCGGTCCGGGACAATCTAATGAAAAACTGTTTTTT. Translated, it gives CASGPGQSNEKLFF.

This clonotype was counted only a few times. This chain links TRBV9 with TRBJ1-1; D remains ambiguous. The CDR3 spans 14 residues. CDR1 is SGDLS, CDR2 YYNGEE, per germline. V was trimmed by 0 bases and J by 1 base, leaving 7 bases between them. CDR3 protein: CASSVVEGNTEAFF. CDR3 in DNA: TGTGCCAGCAGCGTAGTCGAGGGGAACACTGAAGCTTTCTTT.

This rearrangement joins TRBV18 to TRBJ2-1; 7 positions match TRBD1. This CDR3 is built from 16 residues. V was pared by 6 bases and J by 7 bases, with 15 bases of the junction left unmatched. CDR1 is KGHSH, CDR2 LQKENI, per germline. The CDR3: CASSGTVPTEYNEQFF. In DNA form, the CDR3 reads TGTGCCAGCTCTGGGACAGTCCCCACGGAGTATAATGAGCAGTTCTTC.

This clonotype was seen repeatedly, ten times or more. The chain joins TRBV5-1 to TRBJ2-7, with 7 bases lining up with TRBD2. The CDR3 is made up of 16 amino acids. V lost 4 bases, J lost 2 bases, and 12 bases stayed unmatched. Germline CDR1 and CDR2: SGHRS and YFSETQ. As DNA, the CDR3 is TGCGCCAGCAGCAGACAACTAGCGACCCCACCCTACGAGCAGTACTTC. It encodes CASSRQLATPPYEQYF.

The chain carries TRBV2 and TRBJ2-7; 16 bases map to TRBD2. The CDR3 length is 15 residues. Germline CDR1 SNHLY, CDR2 FYNNEI. V was clipped by 6 bases and J by 6 bases; unmatched bases: 5. CDR3 region: CASSGTSGRAGEQYF. CDR3 coding DNA: TGTGCCAGCAGCGGGACTAGCGGGAGGGCTGGCGAGCAGTACTTC.

At least ten counts were recorded for this clonotype. V gene TRBV10-3 combines with J gene TRBJ2-7; D gene unclear. The CDR3 totals 12 residues. Germline V gene lookup returns CDR1 ENHRY and CDR2 SYGVKD. Deletions cut 2 bases from V and 5 bases from J, with 7 bases between. The chain's CDR3 is CAISERSNEQYF. The CDR3 DNA follows: TGTGCCATCAGTGAGAGGTCCAACGAGCAGTACTTC.

This clonotype has at least ten counts. V and J are TRBV3-1 and TRBJ2-3; 12 nucleotides agree with TRBD2. The V gene end was trimmed by 0 bases and the J gene end by 4 bases; junction bases not matched to a gene: 2. The CDR3 runs to 16 residues. Germline CDR1 LGHDT, CDR2 YNNKEL (reference sequence). CDR3 sequence reads: CASSQDLAGGPDTQYF. The CDR3 DNA follows: TGTGCCAGCAGCCAAGACCTAGCGGGAGGGCCAGATACGCAGTATTTT.